This entry lists 24 T cell receptor beta chains sequenced from one sample in a study of shared clonotypes between healthy human individuals. TCRdb's copy holds only in-frame clones and misses some; the assay was immunoSEQ multiplex PCR. The sample shows 2,500,000 or so clones, 85% to 95% of them seen only once. The material sequenced was naive CD4+ T cells sorted from blood. Described subset: CD45RA+ positively selected. These receptors originate from a man aged 18 to 30 in good health.

The J gene is TRBJ2-7, the V gene TRBV2; 8 bases line up with TRBD2. Germline lookup yields CDR1 SNHLY and CDR2 FYNNEI. The J segment lost 2 bases and the V segment lost 3 bases, leaving 3 bases of the junction unmatched. The CDR3 runs to 14 residues. The CDR3 DNA follows: TGTGCCAGCAGTGATGACGGGGGGGCCTACGAGCAGTACTTC. The encoded protein is CASSDDGGAYEQYF.

The V gene is TRBV21-1, the J gene TRBJ2-4; TRBD1 is taken as the D call from the table, unchecked against the DNA. TRBV21-1 is marked as a pseudogene. The CDR3 consists of 18 residues. The CDR3 bases are TGTGCCAGCAGCAAAGCAGGACAGGGGCCCGGAGCCAAAAACATTCAGTACTTC. Its protein product is CASSKAGQGPGAKNIQYF.

Turning to this clone: Other DNA sequences in the sample encode the same CDR3. The rearrangement uses TRBV19 and TRBJ2-7; 8 bases agree with TRBD1. CDR1 is LNHDA, CDR2 SQIVND, per germline (reference sequence). With 5 bases clipped from V and 1 base from J, the junction kept 4 bases outside the gene matches. The CDR3 covers 14 residues. The CDR3 protein is CASSPRTGSYEQYF. The CDR3 DNA is TGTGCCAGTAGTCCCAGGACAGGGTCCTACGAGCAGTACTTC. Combining the CDR3 with reference TRBV19 and TRBJ2-7 gives the whole variable domain DGGITQSPKYLFRKEGQNVTLSCEQNLNHDAMYWYRQDPGQGLRLIYYSQIVNDFQKGDIAEGYSVSREKKESFPLTVTSAQKNPTAFYLCASSPRTGSYEQYFGPGTRLTVT.

The chain recombines TRBV5-1 with TRBJ2-5, with 11 positions matching TRBD2. CDR1 SGHRS and CDR2 YFSETQ come from the germline V gene. The V and J ends lost 2 bases and 4 bases, in that order; junction bases with no gene match: 4. This CDR3 is 15 amino acids long. This CDR3 reads CASSFSGGALETQYF. CDR3 in DNA: TGCGCCAGCAGCTTTAGCGGGGGGGCCCTAGAGACCCAGTACTTC. Full variable domain (missing parts from reference TRBV5-1 and TRBJ2-5): KAGVTQTPRYLIKTRGQQVTLSCSPISGHRSVSWYQQTPGQGLQFLFEYFSETQRNKGNFPGRFSGRQFSNSRSEMNVSTLELGDSALYLCASSFSGGALETQYFGPGTRLLVL.

V gene TRBV5-1 combines with J gene TRBJ2-1, with TRBD2 matching 9 bases. V dropped 0 bases and J dropped 9; count of bases not matched to a gene: 7. In germline, CDR1 is SGHRS, CDR2 YFSETQ. The CDR3 sequence is 15 residues long. CDR3 in DNA: TGCGCCAGCAGCTTGGGTGTTAGCGGGGGTCTTGAGCAGTTCTTC. It translates to CASSLGVSGGLEQFF.

The chain recombines TRBV21-1 with TRBJ2-2; the DNA was not compared with TRBD1, the D call given in the table. TRBV21-1 is described as a pseudogene. CDR3 size: 14 residues. The CDR3 DNA reads as TGTGCCCTAGCAATAGGGACACGCACCGGGGAGCTGTTTTTT. Amino acids: CALAIGTRTGELFF.

The V and J genes are TRBV6-4 and TRBJ1-1; D is uncertain. CDR1 MRHNA and CDR2 SNTAGT come from the germline V gene. The CDR3 has 14 residues. V was clipped by 3 bases and J by 3 bases, with 11 bases between them. CDR3 nucleotides: TGTGCCAGCAGTGATATATTTAATCACACTGAAGCTTTCTTT. Translated, it gives CASSDIFNHTEAFF.

This clone was seen once. V is TRBV19 and J is TRBJ1-1, with no clear D. Germline V gene data show CDR1 as LNHDA and CDR2 as SQIVND (reference sequence). The ends were cut back, 1 base at V and 0 bases at J, with 9 bases in the middle. The CDR3 extends over 15 amino acids. The chain's CDR3 is CASSIAQMMNTEAFF. CDR3 bases: TGTGCCAGTAGTATAGCCCAGATGATGAACACTGAAGCTTTCTTT.

The chain joins TRBV9 to TRBJ2-5; TRBD2 aligns across 8 bases. The CDR3 length is 15 residues. Germline loops: CDR1 SGDLS, CDR2 YYNGEE. V lost 0 bases to trimming and J lost 3 bases; unmatched junction nucleotides: 4. The CDR3 is CASSVGNSGKETQYF. The CDR3 coding sequence is TGTGCCAGCAGCGTAGGAAATAGCGGGAAAGAGACCCAGTACTTC.

The chain couples TRBV6-6 to TRBJ1-5; D remains ambiguous. V dropped 8 bases and J dropped 3 bases, with 14 bases sitting between them. There are 14 residues in the CDR3. The germline V gene encodes CDR1 MNHNY and CDR2 SVGAGI (reference sequence). The CDR3 protein is CASPFRGFNQPQHF. CDR3 sequence (DNA): TGTGCCAGCCCCTTTCGGGGTTTCAATCAGCCCCAGCATTTT.

The J gene is TRBJ2-7, the V gene TRBV18; tentatively, D is TRBD2 (5 bases). Trimming removed 5 bases from V and 3 bases from J, with 8 bases in between. The germline CDR1 and CDR2 sequences are KGHSH and LQKENI. CDR3 length: 12 amino acids. CDR3 DNA sequence: TGTGCCAGCTCAAGCCGGGACTACGAGCAGTACTTC. It encodes CASSSRDYEQYF. The full variable domain, with the rest looked up from reference TRBV18 and TRBJ2-7, is NAGVMQNPRHLVRRRGQEARLRCSPMKGHSHVYWYRQLPEEGLKFMVYLQKENIIDESGMPKERFSAEFPKEGPSILRIQQVVRGDSAAYFCASSSRDYEQYFGPGTRLTVT.

The rearrangement links TRBV7-8 to TRBJ2-1; 8 nucleotides align to TRBD2. The CDR3 is 16 amino acids. Trimming removed 1 base from V and 7 bases from J; junction bases left unmatched: 9. Germline CDR1 is SGHVS and CDR2 is FQNEAQ. The CDR3 spells CASSLVELAGHNEQFF. The CDR3, as DNA: TGTGCCAGCAGCTTAGTGGAGCTAGCGGGTCATAATGAGCAGTTCTTC.

V is TRBV5-1 and J is TRBJ2-3, with D maybe TRBD2 (5 bases). Germline CDR1 is SGHRS and CDR2 is YFSETQ. The V and J ends lost 5 bases and 0 bases respectively, with 28 bases between them. This CDR3 is built from 20 residues. The CDR3 region has the DNA TGCGCCAGCAGGTTTACTGCCGGGAATATACACCAACAAAGCACAGATACGCAGTATTTT. Translating gives CASRFTAGNIHQQSTDTQYF.

The V gene is TRBV21-1, the J gene TRBJ2-7; the D call in the table, TRBD1, was not verified against the DNA. TRBV21-1 is a pseudogene segment. The CDR3 sequence is 12 residues long. The CDR3 here is CASSKETAEQYF. CDR3 DNA sequence: TGTGCCAGCAGCAAGGAGACAGCCGAGCAGTACTTC.

The V and J genes are TRBV18 and TRBJ2-3, with 10 nucleotides matching TRBD2. CDR3 length: 15 residues. Trimming cost V 4 bases and J 6 bases; bases outside gene matches: 7. CDR1 and CDR2 from the germline V gene are KGHSH and LQKENI. The CDR3 nucleotides are TGTGCCAGCTCACGGCCTAGCGGGAGCGTGGATACGCAGTATTTT. Its protein is CASSRPSGSVDTQYF.

The gene calls are TRBV5-6 and TRBJ1-6; 7 bases line up with TRBD1. This CDR3 is built from 14 residues. Trimming cost V 5 bases and J 7 bases; bases outside gene matches: 6. Germline CDR1 SGHDT, CDR2 YYEEEE. The CDR3 DNA follows: TGTGCCAGCAGGGAGACAGGGTTAAATTCACCCCTCCACTTT. It encodes CASRETGLNSPLHF.

V and J are TRBV6-5 and TRBJ1-5, with D perhaps TRBD1 (6 bases). CDR3 length: 12 amino acids. Deletions cut 6 bases from V and 10 bases from J, with 13 bases between. Germline V lookup: CDR1 MNHEY, CDR2 SVGAGI. In DNA, the CDR3 is TGTGCCAGCAGCGGGACATCTCATCCCCAGCATTTT. Translating gives CASSGTSHPQHF.

This clone appeared once. J is TRBJ1-5 and V is TRBV6-1; D call uncertain. Germline CDR1 MNHNS, CDR2 SASEGT. Trimming removed 0 bases from V and 15 bases from J, with 15 bases in between. The CDR3 is 13 residues long. The DNA for the CDR3 is TGTGCCAGCAGTGAAGCGGTGGCTTGGGTTCCGCATTTT. Translating gives CASSEAVAWVPHF.

This rearrangement joins TRBV11-2 to TRBJ1-2, with 9 nucleotides matching TRBD1. Germline V CDR1 and CDR2: SGHAT, FQNNGV. V was clipped by 5 bases and J by 6 bases; unmatched bases: 10. The CDR3 covers 15 residues. The CDR3 DNA reads TGTGCCAGCAGCCCTACAGGGGGCGCAGTCAATGGCTACACCTTC. Protein sequence: CASSPTGGAVNGYTF.

This clone was detected once. The chain recombines TRBV6-6 with TRBJ1-3; the D is unclear. Germline V CDR1 and CDR2: MNHNY, SVGAGI (reference sequence). The CDR3 runs 16 residues. V dropped 6 bases and J dropped 0 bases, with 15 bases sitting between them. The CDR3 coding sequence is TGTGCCAGCAGCCGACATACAGAGCTCTCTGGAAACACCATATATTTT. Its translation is CASSRHTELSGNTIYF.

The chain is built from TRBV10-2 and TRBJ2-7; D is possibly TRBD1 (6 bases). This CDR3 has 14 amino acids. V lost 3 bases to trimming and J lost 1 base, with 10 bases between them. The germline V gene has CDR1 WSHSY and CDR2 SAAADI. Written as DNA, the CDR3 is TGCGCCAGCAGTGATTTCGGACAGTCCTACGAGCAGTACTTC. Encoded protein: CASSDFGQSYEQYF.

The V and J genes are TRBV29-1 and TRBJ1-5; D unresolved. Per germline, CDR1 SQVTM and CDR2 ANQGSEA. The V and J ends lost 0 bases and 7 bases respectively, with 10 bases between them. This CDR3 spans 13 amino acids. In DNA form, the CDR3 reads TGCAGCGTTGAAGAGGCAGAAGGCCAGCCCCAGCATTTT. This sequence encodes CSVEEAEGQPQHF.

The chain uses TRBV28 and TRBJ2-1, with 9 positions matching TRBD2. After removal of 0 bases from V and 4 bases from J, the junction contained 4 bases not matched to a gene. Germline V lookup: CDR1 MDHEN, CDR2 SYDVKM. This CDR3 has 16 residues. For the CDR3, the DNA is TGTGCCAGCAGTTTATGGGCGGGGGGGAATTACAATGAGCAGTTCTTC. This gives the protein CASSLWAGGNYNEQFF.

The chain uses TRBV5-4 and TRBJ2-3, with 7 positions matching TRBD2. V dropped 1 base and J dropped 2; count of bases not matched to a gene: 13. The CDR3 length is 18 residues. Germline CDR1 reads SGHNT; CDR2 reads YYREEE (reference sequence). CDR3 bases: TGTGCCAGCAGCTTGACTCTATCGGGGGGAGGGGTCACAGATACGCAGTATTTT. Translating it yields CASSLTLSGGGVTDTQYF.